This T cell receptor (beta chain) was identified during a study of blood T cells in healthy people across ages (dated by TCRdb to between 2014 and 2017). About the investigation overall: In model experiments, template switching captured about one uniquely barcoded TCR beta cDNA molecule for every two T cells. Using deep sequencing normalized with unique cDNA molecular identifiers, the study measured how TCR beta repertoire diversity changes with age. For two donors (one aged 18 to 29 and one aged 80 or older), the study analyzed two additional independent replicas of 1 million unique cDNA reads from the same blood draw. The donors were split into four age groups: young (average 16 years), middle-aged (39), aged (more than 55) and long-lived (under 90). To avoid experimental bias, donors of different ages were randomly spread across the sequencing lanes.

The donors were roughly 39 Caucasian individuals from Russia, aged roughly 6 to 90 years, who were systemically healthy. Approximately 9.7 milliliters of peripheral blood were drawn from each donor into EDTA-treated Vacutainer tubes. Ficoll-Paque density-gradient centrifugation was used to isolate PBMCs, with at least 6 million obtained per sample. Trizol reagent was used to extract total RNA from the PBMCs, yielding at least 5.5 micrograms per sample. For every donor, flow cytometry on a PBMC aliquot measured the percentage of naive CD45RAhigh/CD27high T cells. From cysteine to phenylalanine, the CDR3 is 14 amino acids long. The DNA shown is the 42-base CDR3, in frame from base 1. The germline V gene (reference sequence) provides CDR1 DFQATT and CDR2 SNEGSKA. V loses 0 bases of germline sequence and J loses 4 bases, and the interval between the two ends is 12 bases. Study-wide findings and limitations: The long-lived group showed more naive CD4+ T cells, fewer expanded clones and increased TCR diversity than the aged group, suggesting age selection. A strong correlation was found between observed TCR beta diversity and the percentage of naive T cells measured by flow cytometry. Because the CMV infection status of the donors was unknown, age-related changes in expanded clonotypes may potentially have been confounded. Estimates of total diversity from one million sequenced T cells were regarded as lower bounds and underestimates. Since profiling was done on bulk unsorted PBMCs, naive and antigen-experienced compartments could not be conclusively compared. As age increased, observed TCR beta diversity per million T cells dropped in a roughly linear way, and a significant reduction was already evident by age around 41.

The library was obtained by 5' RACE. For sequencing, an Illumina HiSeq 2500 was employed. A second PCR of about 7 to 12 cycles was run with a J-beta primer mix and a sample-barcoded 5' primer. A unique molecular identifier was introduced onto each TCR beta cDNA molecule by a template-switch 5' adaptor carrying 12 random nucleotides. At least 3 million CDR3-containing paired-end reads were obtained from each sample. First-strand cDNA synthesis was performed from all RNA using the Mint cDNA synthesis kit, with priming by a TRBC-specific oligonucleotide. Following uracil-DNA glycosylase treatment, all cDNA underwent a first 18-cycle PCR with the universal primers M1SS and BC2_uni_R. The original methods were these. Each sample was normalized by randomly selecting 1 million high-quality reads, each carrying a distinct molecular identifier. Instead of being binned into consensus sequences, reads with shared molecular identifiers were discarded. MiTCR, run with a Q25 quality threshold and the strictest error-elimination algorithm, handled CDR3 identification, clonotype clustering and error correction. A nonparametric unseen species model using Euler transformation provided a lower-bound estimate of total TCR beta diversity. TCRdb redid the processing of the public reads, applying fastp at Q25 and MiXCR, and retained in-frame beta chains. For every CDR3 protein sequence, its rows merge into one entry that carries the most common genes and DNA. For this entry, the V and J calls and clone size follow TCRdb and not the study's own pipeline. Here the sample has roughly 650,000 distinct CDR3 sequences; 32% occur a single time. Over 15% of the sample comes from the top ten.

In this sample, this clonotype turned up many times. This receptor's antigen is unknown. No base quality information exists; no much larger clone differs at one position. The sequence links TRBV20-1 to TRBJ2-5; perhaps TRBD2 is the D gene, with 6 bases matching. The TCR sequence derives from a woman aged 80 or over in good health. Donor details come from another sample of the same person, matched by shared clones. The sequenced material came from blood. The CDR3 reads CSAREYPRGETQYF. The sequenced DNA is TGCAGTGCTAGAGAATATCCGCGGGGAGAGACCCAGTACTTC.